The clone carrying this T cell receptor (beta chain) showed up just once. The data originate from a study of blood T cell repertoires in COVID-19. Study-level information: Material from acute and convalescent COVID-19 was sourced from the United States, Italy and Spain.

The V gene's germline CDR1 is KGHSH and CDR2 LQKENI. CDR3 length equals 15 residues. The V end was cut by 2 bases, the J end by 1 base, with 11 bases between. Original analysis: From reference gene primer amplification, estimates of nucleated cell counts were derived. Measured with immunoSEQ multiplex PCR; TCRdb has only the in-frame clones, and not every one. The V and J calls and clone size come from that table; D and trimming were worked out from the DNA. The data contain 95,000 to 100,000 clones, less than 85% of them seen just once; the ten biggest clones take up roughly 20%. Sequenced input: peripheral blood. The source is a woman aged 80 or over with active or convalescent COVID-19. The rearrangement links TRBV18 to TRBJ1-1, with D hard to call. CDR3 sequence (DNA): TGTGCCAGCTCACCAAATAACAGCCCGAACACTGAAGCTTTCTTT. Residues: CASSPNNSPNTEAFF.